This passage covers 10 T cell receptor beta chains from one sample sequenced in a study of T cells in Graves' hyperthyroidism and ophthalmopathy. Amplified TCR beta CDR3 regions derived from RNA transcripts. HTBI primers were the set used in a first-round RT-PCR of the TCR CDR3. TCRdb used MiXCR to reprocess the multiplex PCR reads, holding one entry per CDR3 protein. Here the sample spans approximately 400,000 distinct CDR3 sequences, approximately 14% being singletons. Material for sequencing was blood. The receptor set was obtained from a young woman with Graves' hyperthyroidism that later progressed to Graves' ophthalmopathy.

This clonotype showed up many times. The chain recombines TRBV10-2 with TRBJ1-5; TRBD1 might be the D (5 bases). The CDR3 covers 14 residues. Germline CDR1 is WSHSY and CDR2 is SAAADI. V was pared by 6 bases and J by 4 bases, with 13 bases between. The CDR3 DNA follows: TGCGCCAGCAGGGGCTTGGACAAGAATCAGCCCCAGCATTTT. Its protein is CASRGLDKNQPQHF.

This clonotype appeared many times. CDR3 sequence reads: CASSLGGRRQNQPQHF. CDR3 nucleotide sequence: TGCGCCAGCAGCTTGGGGGGGCGACGCCAGAATCAGCCCCAGCATTTT. This sequence joins TRBV5-1 and TRBJ1-5; a possible D gene is TRBD1 (6 bases). The germline V gene encodes CDR1 SGHRS and CDR2 YFSETQ. This CDR3 region has 16 residues. Trimming pared 0 bases from V and 4 bases from J, leaving 14 bases between. Supplemented by reference TRBV5-1 and TRBJ1-5, the full variable domain reads KAGVTQTPRYLIKTRGQQVTLSCSPISGHRSVSWYQQTPGQGLQFLFEYFSETQRNKGNFPGRFSGRQFSNSRSEMNVSTLELGDSALYLCASSLGGRRQNQPQHFGDGTRLSIL.

The chain combines TRBV25-1 with TRBJ1-6; the D is unclear. Trimming took 2 bases from V and 3 from J, leaving 5 bases between them. Germline CDR1 is MGHDK and CDR2 is SYGVNS. CDR3 size: 14 residues. The CDR3 DNA sequence: TGTGCCAGCAGTGAAGAGGGCTATAATTCACCCCTCCACTTT. Its translation: CASSEEGYNSPLHF.

This clonotype was seen at least ten times. This chain joins TRBV5-1 and TRBJ2-7; D uncertain. The germline gives CDR1 SGHRS, CDR2 YFSETQ. Deletions cut 2 bases from V and 2 bases from J, with 8 bases between. The CDR3 consists of 13 residues. The DNA of the CDR3 is TGCGCCAGCAGCTTTGGTGGAGCCTACGAGCAGTACTTC. The encoded protein is CASSFGGAYEQYF.

This clonotype showed up just a few times. This chain links TRBV15 with TRBJ2-1, with D possibly matching TRBD1 (6 bases). V lost 1 base to trimming and J lost 3 bases, with 19 bases between them. Germline lookup yields CDR1 LNHNV and CDR2 YYDKDF (reference sequence). This CDR3 spans 18 amino acids. CDR3 bases: TGTGCCACCAGCAGAGGTGGGGGCATGGCTATTAGCTACAATGAGCAGTTCTTC. This codes for CATSRGGGMAISYNEQFF.

This clonotype was counted only a few times. The CDR3 coding sequence is TGTGCCAGCAGTATACAGAACAGGGTCTACGAGCAGTACTTC. This sequence encodes CASSIQNRVYEQYF. The chain joins TRBV28 to TRBJ2-7, with D possibly matching TRBD1 (6 bases). Germline CDR1 reads MDHEN; CDR2 reads SYDVKM. Trimming took 5 bases from V and 3 from J, leaving 14 bases between them. The CDR3 contains 14 residues.

This clonotype was found many times. This chain joins TRBV6-2 or TRBV6-3 and TRBJ1-1; possibly TRBD1 for D (5 bases). The CDR3 consists of 17 residues. Between the trimmed V and J ends, which lost 6 bases and 0 bases, there was a span of 20 bases. The germline CDR1 and CDR2 sequences are MNHEY and SVGEGT. The CDR3 spells CASRGLGAALMNTEAFF. DNA of the CDR3: TGTGCCAGCAGGGGGCTCGGGGCGGCCCTTATGAACACTGAAGCTTTCTTT.

This clonotype appeared many times. This chain connects TRBV27 to TRBJ1-2; D unresolved. CDR3 size: 14 residues. Germline V gene sequence: CDR1 MNHEY, CDR2 SMNVEV (reference sequence). The germline V and J ends were trimmed by 6 bases and 0 bases, with 11 bases remaining between them. The CDR3 region has the DNA TGTGCCAGCAGACCTCCTGAGGCTAACTATGGCTACACCTTC. Protein: CASRPPEANYGYTF.

This clonotype occurred many times. The chain combines TRBV24-1 with TRBJ2-7; D remains unclear. V was clipped by 1 base and J by 3 bases, with 0 bases between them. This CDR3 is built from 11 residues. From germline, CDR1 is KGHDR and CDR2 SFDVKD. CDR3 nucleotide sequence: TGTGCCACCAGTGATTTCTACGAGCAGTACTTC. It encodes CATSDFYEQYF.

The V gene is TRBV29-1, the J gene TRBJ2-3, with D tentatively TRBD2 (5 bases). The V gene's germline CDR1 is SQVTM and CDR2 ANQGSEA. The CDR3 extends over 13 amino acids. V lost 4 bases, J lost 5 bases, and 13 bases lay in between. CDR3 DNA: TGCAGCGTTGCGAGCCTTGCGGGAGATACGCAGTATTTT. Its protein is CSVASLAGDTQYF.